These 10 T cell receptor beta chains share one sample of origin, sequenced in a study of T-cell reconstitution after alpha-beta-depleted transplantation in children. Unique molecular identifiers featured in how the TCRbeta library was prepared. TCRdb re-analysed the PCR reads in MiXCR, keeping a single row per CDR3 protein. This sample carries around 300,000 distinct CDR3 sequences, 9.5% to 13% of them seen once, and the ten largest clones take just under 7.5%. Here the sequenced sample was PBMCs, taken before TCRalphabeta/CD19-depleted stem cell transplant. The receptors originated from a boy under two years old with acute myeloid leukemia, due to receive a stem cell transplant.

Worth noting for this clonotype: A much larger clone is a single base away; this may be a read error. V gene TRBV18 combines with J gene TRBJ2-2, with TRBD2 identical over 8 bases. Germline V gene data show CDR1 as KGHSH and CDR2 as LQKENI. The V gene end was trimmed by 1 base and the J gene end by 7 bases; junction bases not matched to a gene: 2. CDR3 length: 14 residues. Written as DNA, the CDR3 is TGTGCCAGCTCACCACGACTAGCGCACGGGGAGCTGTTTTTT. Translated, it gives CASSPRLAHGELFF.

This chain uses TRBV5-5 with TRBJ2-1; 8 bases agree with TRBD2. Germline lookup yields CDR1 SGHKS and CDR2 YYEKEE (reference sequence). V lost 4 bases and J lost 4; bases outside the gene matches: 7. This CDR3 has 15 amino acids. The CDR3 is CASSLPGGEYNEQFF. In DNA form, the CDR3 reads TGTGCCAGCAGCCTCCCGGGGGGGGAATACAATGAGCAGTTCTTC.

The table lists this clonotype with many counts. This chain joins TRBV12-3 or TRBV12-4 and TRBJ2-3, with 9 bases lining up with TRBD1. V shed 6 bases and J 1 base; nucleotides not matched to a gene: 2. This CDR3 is 14 amino acids long. The DNA of the CDR3 is TGTGCCAGCAGCGGGACAGGGCGCACAGATACGCAGTATTTT. Translated: CASSGTGRTDTQYF.

This clonotype was counted ten times or more. V and J are TRBV5-1 and TRBJ1-1; perhaps TRBD1 as D (5 bases). CDR1 and CDR2 (germline): SGHRS, YFSETQ. This CDR3 spans 15 amino acids. V was cut by 6 bases and J by 0 bases, with 15 bases left in between. For the CDR3, the DNA is TGCGCCAGCAAGGGGTCCGACAGAATGAACACTGAAGCTTTCTTT. Its translation: CASKGSDRMNTEAFF.

This clonotype was counted many times. V is TRBV10-3 and J is TRBJ2-5, with D tentatively TRBD1 (5 bases). This CDR3 spans 16 amino acids. From germline, CDR1 is ENHRY and CDR2 SYGVKD. The V end was cut by 6 bases, the J end by 1 base, with 18 bases between. The CDR3 DNA is TGTGCCATCAGCCCCGGAAGGGGCGCGTCCCAAGAGACCCAGTACTTC. It is translated as CAISPGRGASQETQYF.

This clonotype was detected a few times. The rearrangement links TRBV7-2 to TRBJ2-3; TRBD2 is a possible D gene (5 bases). The CDR3 runs to 15 residues. Trimming removed 3 bases from V and 0 bases from J, with 10 bases in between. CDR1 is SGHTA and CDR2 is FQGNSA in the germline V gene. The DNA of the CDR3 is TGTGCCAGCAGCTTGCAGGCGGGCAGCACAGATACGCAGTATTTT. Translated: CASSLQAGSTDTQYF.

There are a few counts of this clonotype. The gene calls are TRBV3-1 and TRBJ1-5; no firm D call. The V gene lost 0 bases and the J gene lost 7 bases, with 16 bases spanning the gap. Germline-derived CDR1 and CDR2 are LGHDT and YNNKEL (reference sequence). This CDR3 comprises 16 residues. The DNA of the CDR3 is TGTGCCAGCAGCCAAGATGGGCCCCCGAGGGTACAGCCCCAGCATTTT. This encodes CASSQDGPPRVQPQHF.

This clonotype was found a few times. The chain recombines TRBV24-1 with TRBJ2-1; D unclear. The CDR3 runs 13 residues. Trimming left V 0 bases short and J 4 bases short, with 3 bases between. The germline V gene encodes CDR1 KGHDR and CDR2 SFDVKD. CDR3 coding DNA: TGTGCCACCAGTGATTTGAGATACAATGAGCAGTTCTTC. Translating it yields CATSDLRYNEQFF.

At least ten counts were recorded for this clonotype. The chain is built from TRBV24-1 and TRBJ2-5, with 11 bases aligning to TRBD1. Germline lookup yields CDR1 KGHDR and CDR2 SFDVKD. V dropped 8 bases and J dropped 2; count of bases not matched to a gene: 6. This CDR3 is 15 amino acids long. CDR3 protein: CATKAGTGGQETQYF. The CDR3 DNA reads TGTGCCACCAAAGCCGGGACAGGGGGGCAAGAGACCCAGTACTTC.

This clonotype was observed many times. The chain links TRBV20-1 to TRBJ2-7, with D unresolved. CDR3 size: 13 residues. In germline, CDR1 is DFQATT, CDR2 SNEGSKA (reference sequence). Between the trimmed V and J ends, which lost 5 bases and 0 bases, there was a span of 11 bases. CDR3 sequence (DNA): TGCAGTGCTTGCAGGCCTATCTCCTACGAGCAGTACTTC. Residues: CSACRPISYEQYF.